This TCR beta chain is drawn from a study of T cells in Graves' hyperthyroidism and ophthalmopathy. Amplification yielded TCR beta CDR3 regions, with RNA transcripts as the source. The primer set for the first-round RT-PCR of the TCR CDR3 was HTBI. MiXCR, run by TCRdb on the multiplex PCR reads, gives a single entry per CDR3 protein. The sample lists hundreds of thousands of distinct CDR3 sequences, more than 11% occurring once. CDR1 is LNHDA, CDR2 SQIVND, per germline (reference sequence). V was clipped by 6 bases and J by 5 bases; unmatched bases: 14. The CDR3 length is 17 residues. This clonotype has a count of ten or more. Patients were excluded for uncontrolled infection, other autoimmune disease, pregnancy or lactation. Diagnostic assessment was based on clinical symptoms, serum thyroxine and TRAb, thyroid ultrasound and orbital computed tomography. Blood dates from first hyperthyroidism diagnosis, before any ophthalmopathy symptoms. Using around 10 ml of fresh peripheral blood, PBMCs were prepared.

The specimen was blood. The J gene is TRBJ1-1, the V gene TRBV19, with TRBD1 matching over 11 bases. The TCR originated in a woman in her twenties or thirties with Graves' hyperthyroidism that later progressed to Graves' ophthalmopathy. The CDR3 coding sequence is TGTGCCAGTAGACCCTGGACAGGGGGCGACGTTAATACTGAAGCTTTCTTT. It codes for CASRPWTGGDVNTEAFF.